The 20 T cell receptor beta chains given below trace back to one sample, sequenced in a study of regulatory T cells in long-lasting Graves disease (dated by TCRdb to the early 2020s). The sample's time point label, decoded: newly diagnosed GD, antithyroid drugs for less than 3 months. For both TCR sequencing and RNA sequencing, RNA was extracted from PBMCs using TRIzol. The protocol used for the library was multiplex PCR. Sequencing used an Illumina HiSeq 4000. TCR beta libraries were built with iRepertoire HTBI primers and Arm-PCR amplification of CDR3 regions. Using fastp trimming at Q25 and MiXCR clonotype assembly, TCRdb reanalyzed the public sequencing data and kept in-frame beta chains. Entries that share a CDR3 protein sequence are merged under the most common genes and DNA. The sample table shows more than 300,000 distinct CDR3 sequences, and around 15% are seen once. Of the sample, roughly 21% is held by the ten largest clones.

A further study also used this sample, focusing on T cells in Graves' hyperthyroidism and ophthalmopathy.

Sample: peripheral blood mononuclear cells (PBMCs), taken at new diagnosis, from a patient treated with antithyroid drugs. These receptors were taken from a woman between 18 and 30 years old with Graves disease. Donor details come from another sample of the same person, matched by shared clones.

This clonotype was seen ten or more times. The rearrangement uses TRBV7-2 and TRBJ2-5, with a possible D match to TRBD1 (6 bases). V was cut by 3 bases and J by 5 bases, with 13 bases left in between. The CDR3 extends over 14 amino acids. The germline gives CDR1 SGHTA, CDR2 FQGNSA. The CDR3 spells CASSFGGNLETQYF. CDR3 in DNA: TGTGCCAGCAGCTTTGGGGGCAACCTTGAGACCCAGTACTTC.

This rearrangement joins TRBV19 to TRBJ1-1; 7 nucleotides line up with TRBD1. The CDR3 contains 16 residues. CDR1 LNHDA and CDR2 SQIVND come from the germline V gene (reference sequence). The V gene end was trimmed by 6 bases and the J gene end by 1 base; junction bases not matched to a gene: 11. The CDR3 DNA sequence: TGTGCCAGTAGCAAATCTTGGACAGGATGGAACACTGAAGCTTTCTTT. It yields the protein CASSKSWTGWNTEAFF.

In this sample, this clonotype turned up a few times. V and J are TRBV2 and TRBJ2-7; TRBD2 is a possible D gene (6 bases). The germline V gene encodes CDR1 SNHLY and CDR2 FYNNEI. Trimming removed 1 base at V and 3 bases at J, with 13 bases between. The CDR3 contains 15 residues. CDR3 protein: CASSEGGVPYYEQYF. DNA for the CDR3: TGTGCCAGCAGTGAAGGCGGGGTTCCGTACTACGAGCAGTACTTC.

The CDR3 sequence is CSARGDRGLYNSPLHF. Written as DNA, the CDR3 is TGCAGTGCTAGAGGGGACAGGGGACTCTATAATTCACCCCTCCACTTT. This chain uses TRBV20-1 with TRBJ1-6; 10 bases fit TRBD1. V lost 1 base, J lost 3 bases, and 3 bases stayed unmatched. Germline-derived CDR1 and CDR2 are DFQATT and SNEGSKA (reference sequence). This CDR3 spans 16 amino acids.

In its sample, this clonotype was seen many times. V usage is TRBV20-1 and J usage is TRBJ1-5; no clear D gene. From germline, CDR1 is DFQATT and CDR2 SNEGSKA (reference sequence). The CDR3 loop spans 15 amino acids. Trimming took 6 bases from V and 5 from J, leaving 20 bases between them. The CDR3 here is CSAIGPTGGYQPQHF. CDR3 sequence (DNA): TGCAGTGCCATCGGACCGACCGGTGGGTATCAGCCCCAGCATTTT.

This clonotype has at least ten counts. The rearrangement links TRBV5-6 to TRBJ2-5, with a weak D call TRBD2 (6 bases). There are 14 residues in the CDR3. Germline loops: CDR1 SGHDT, CDR2 YYEEEE. The V gene lost 3 bases and the J gene lost 4 bases, with 13 bases spanning the gap. The CDR3 loop is CASSSPMGGETQYF. The CDR3 bases are TGTGCCAGCAGCTCTCCGATGGGGGGAGAGACCCAGTACTTC. The full variable domain, completed using reference TRBV5-6 and TRBJ2-5, is DAGVTQSPTHLIKTRGQQVTLRCSPKSGHDTVSWYQQALGQGPQFIFQYYEEEERQRGNFPDRFSGHQFPNYSSELNVNALLLGDSALYLCASSSPMGGETQYFGPGTRLLVL.

A word on this clonotype: A much larger clone is a single base away; this may be a read error. V is TRBV12-3 or TRBV12-4 and J is TRBJ1-2; 10 bases map to TRBD1. The V segment lost 7 bases and the J segment 2 bases; nucleotides outside the gene matches: 7. The CDR3 runs 15 residues. CDR3 sequence reads: CASNSGTGENYGYTF. In nucleotides, the CDR3 is TGTGCCAGCAACTCCGGGACAGGGGAAAACTATGGCTACACCTTC.

This clonotype was seen only a few times. This chain uses TRBV4-1 with TRBJ2-7; tentatively, D is TRBD1 (6 bases). Trimming removed 3 bases from V and 5 bases from J, with 17 bases in between. CDR1 is MGHRA and CDR2 is YSYEKL in the germline V gene. This CDR3 is 15 amino acids long. CDR3 sequence: CASSQGTTGSDEQYF. The CDR3 coding sequence is TGCGCCAGCAGCCAGGGAACTACAGGGTCCGACGAGCAGTACTTC.

In its sample, this clonotype was seen many times. The V and J genes are TRBV15 and TRBJ2-5, with D possibly TRBD1 on 6 matching bases. V was shortened by 5 bases and J by 3 bases, with 22 bases between the two germline ends. This CDR3 spans 17 amino acids. The germline V gene has CDR1 LNHNV and CDR2 YYDKDF (reference sequence). CDR3 nucleotides: TGTGCCACCAGCCGCCCTCCCACAGGGCGGTTAGAAGAGACCCAGTACTTC. The encoded protein is CATSRPPTGRLEETQYF. The whole variable domain, remainder taken from reference TRBV15 and TRBJ2-5, is DAMVIQNPRYQVTQFGKPVTLSCSQTLNHNVMYWYQQKSSQAPKLLFHYYDKDFNNEADTPDNFQSRRPNTSFCFLDIRSPGLGDTAMYLCATSRPPTGRLEETQYFGPGTRLLVL.

This chain links TRBV19 with TRBJ1-5; D call uncertain. V gave up 3 bases and J gave up 7 bases, with 10 bases separating them. The germline V gene has CDR1 LNHDA and CDR2 SQIVND (reference sequence). The CDR3 extends over 13 amino acids. The CDR3, as DNA: TGTGCCAGTAGTATCAGTCCAGGCCAGCCCCAGCATTTT. Translation: CASSISPGQPQHF.

This chain uses TRBV9 with TRBJ2-5; 10 bases match TRBD1. J was trimmed by 3 bases and V by 4 bases; bases with no gene match: 3. The CDR3 is 14 amino acids. Germline lookup yields CDR1 SGDLS and CDR2 YYNGEE. The CDR3 loop is CASSRTGGEETQYF. The CDR3 DNA reads as TGTGCCAGCAGCCGGACAGGGGGGGAAGAGACCCAGTACTTC.

This clonotype was observed a few times. This chain links TRBV7-8 with TRBJ1-5; D may be TRBD1 (5 bases). Germline-derived CDR1 and CDR2 are SGHVS and FQNEAQ. The CDR3 length is 14 residues. V lost 5 bases, J lost 8 bases, and 16 bases lay in between. CDR3 nucleotide sequence: TGTGCCAGCAGCGCTCAGGGTTCTTTGGAGCCCCAGCATTTT. It encodes CASSAQGSLEPQHF. Based on the CDR3 plus reference TRBV7-8 and TRBJ1-5, the full variable domain is GAGVSQSPRYKVAKRGQDVALRCDPISGHVSLFWYQQALGQGPEFLTYFQNEAQLDKSGLPSDRFFAERPEGSVSTLKIQRTQQEDSAVYLCASSAQGSLEPQHFGDGTRLSIL.

The J gene is TRBJ2-6, the V gene TRBV10-3; 7 nucleotides line up with TRBD1. Germline loops: CDR1 ENHRY, CDR2 SYGVKD. The CDR3 is 17 residues long. V shed 6 bases, J shed 0 bases, and the junction held 8 bases outside the gene matches. CDR3 amino acids: CAISRDRDLSGANVLTF. For the CDR3, the DNA is TGTGCCATCAGCCGGGACAGAGATCTCTCTGGGGCCAACGTCCTGACTTTC.

In its sample, this clonotype was seen many times. V and J are TRBV18 and TRBJ2-2, with a possible D match to TRBD2 (5 bases). Between the trimmed V and J ends, which lost 5 bases and 7 bases, there was a span of 11 bases. Germline CDR1 and CDR2: KGHSH and LQKENI. CDR3 length: 13 amino acids. The CDR3 here is CASSTSRGGELFF. CDR3 DNA: TGTGCCAGCTCAACCTCACGGGGCGGGGAGCTGTTTTTT.

This clonotype was recorded many times. The chain recombines TRBV29-1 with TRBJ2-1; the match to TRBD1 covers 9 bases. The CDR3 loop spans 13 amino acids. With 4 bases clipped from V and 8 bases from J, the junction kept 6 bases outside the gene matches. The germline CDR1 and CDR2 sequences are SQVTM and ANQGSEA. Written as DNA, the CDR3 is TGCAGCGTTGGTGGACAGGGGCGTGATGAGCAGTTCTTC. Amino acid sequence: CSVGGQGRDEQFF.

The rearrangement joins TRBV15 to TRBJ1-5; D remains unclear. The germline V gene has CDR1 LNHNV and CDR2 YYDKDF (reference sequence). There are 12 residues in the CDR3. Deletions cut 3 bases from V and 5 bases from J, with 5 bases between. The CDR3: CATSSDDQPQHF. The CDR3 nucleotides are TGTGCCACCAGCAGTGACGATCAGCCCCAGCATTTT.

The chain combines TRBV15 with TRBJ1-2; D possibly corresponds to TRBD1 (5 bases). CDR1 is LNHNV, CDR2 YYDKDF, per germline (reference sequence). The CDR3 sequence is 15 residues long. The ends were cut back, 2 bases at V and 4 bases at J, with 14 bases in the middle. The CDR3 reads CATSRKTDFTYGYTF. Here the CDR3 DNA reads TGTGCCACCAGCAGAAAGACAGATTTTACCTATGGCTACACCTTC.

As to this clonotype: It may be a read error: a sequence one base away is much more abundant. Because the CDR3 is missing its conserved closing phenylalanine or tryptophan, this is likely a read error. This chain links TRBV28 with TRBJ2-3, with D possibly being TRBD2 (5 bases). This CDR3 has 12 amino acids. Trimming took 8 bases from V and 2 from J, leaving 8 bases between them. Germline lookup yields CDR1 MDHEN and CDR2 SYDVKM. DNA of the CDR3: TGTGCCAGCCGGGGTTTCACAGATACGCAGTATCTT. Amino acid sequence: CASRGFTDTQYL.

This clonotype was observed a handful of times. V is TRBV20-1 and J is TRBJ1-1; D is undetermined. This CDR3 has 10 amino acids. Germline V gives CDR1 DFQATT, CDR2 SNEGSKA (reference sequence). V was cut by 3 bases and J by 3 bases, with 2 bases left in between. The CDR3 region is CSASDTEAFF. For the CDR3, the DNA is TGCAGTGCTAGTGACACTGAAGCTTTCTTT.

The chain employs TRBV12-3 or TRBV12-4 and TRBJ1-6, with D perhaps TRBD1 (6 bases). Trimming cost V 8 bases and J 6 bases, with 11 bases left between them. The length of the CDR3 is 13 residues. Written as DNA, the CDR3 is TGTGCCAGCGGTCGACAGGTTAATTCACCCCTCCACTTT. Translating it yields CASGRQVNSPLHF.